Below are 29 T cell receptor beta chains sequenced from a single sample in a study of cytomegalovirus exposure and HLA in healthy donors. Primers for the PCR totalled 60 Vbeta and 13 Jbeta. Assay: immunoSEQ multiplex PCR; the TCRdb copy retains only in-frame clones and omits some. Here the sample spans approximately 91,000 clones, about two thirds being singletons. The sequenced material came from PBMCs. These TCRs come from a female donor in good health and CMV-seronegative.

A word on this clone: The junction departs from the called germline gene at one end, perhaps through a read error. This sequence joins TRBV7-9 and TRBJ1-1, with TRBD1 identical over 7 bases. This CDR3 comprises 18 residues. Per the germline V gene, CDR1 is SEHNR and CDR2 is FQNEAQ (reference sequence). Here the CDR3 reads CSSSLAATGRTWRGEAFF. The CDR3 nucleotides are TGTTCCAGCAGCTTAGCGGCGACAGGGAGAACATGGAGGGGTGAAGCTTTCTTT.

This clone has only one observation. The rearrangement links TRBV4-3 to TRBJ2-2; TRBD2 might be the D (7 bases). The CDR3 consists of 17 residues. Per the germline V gene, CDR1 is LGHNA and CDR2 is YSLEER. V shed 4 bases and J shed 3 bases, with 18 bases lying between them. This chain's CDR3 is CASSPPAAGAHTGELFF. The CDR3 region has the DNA TGCGCCAGCAGCCCCCCCGCCGCGGGGGCCCACACCGGGGAGCTGTTTTTT.

This chain links TRBV11-2 with TRBJ2-1; D is possibly TRBD2 (5 bases). Germline CDR1 and CDR2: SGHAT and FQNNGV. The CDR3 consists of 15 residues. Between the trimmed V and J ends, which lost 4 bases and 9 bases, there was a span of 19 bases. CDR3 residues: CASSSFRTTRPEQFF. The CDR3, as DNA: TGTGCCAGCAGCTCGTTTAGGACCACTAGGCCTGAGCAGTTCTTC. The entire variable domain, with the rest obtained from reference TRBV11-2 and TRBJ2-1, is as follows: EAGVAQSPRYKIIEKRQSVAFWCNPISGHATLYWYQQILGQGPKLLIQFQNNGVVDDSQLPKDRFSAERLKGVDSTLKIQPAKLEDSAVYLCASSSFRTTRPEQFFGPGTRLTVL.

As for this clone: The junction and the germline gene differ at one end; a read error may be behind it. This sequence joins TRBV7-7 and TRBJ2-3; 7 bases agree with TRBD1. The CDR3 contains 13 residues. Germline CDR1 reads SSHAT; CDR2 reads FNYEAQ (reference sequence). CDR3 amino acids: CASSFTGADTQYF. The CDR3, as DNA: TGTGCTAGCAGCTTTACAGGGGCAGATACGCAGTATTTT.

The rearrangement joins TRBV4-1 to TRBJ1-4; TRBD1 aligns across 7 bases. Germline V gives CDR1 MGHRA, CDR2 YSYEKL. This CDR3 has 15 residues. V lost 4 bases to trimming and J lost 0 bases; unmatched junction nucleotides: 2. The CDR3 DNA reads TGCGCCAGCAGCCGAACAGGGGCAACTAATGAAAAACTGTTTTTT. This gives the protein CASSRTGATNEKLFF.

V is TRBV7-8 and J is TRBJ1-4, with no clear D. The CDR3 spans 14 residues. Germline loops: CDR1 SGHVS, CDR2 FQNEAQ. V lost 2 bases to trimming and J lost 0 bases, with 4 bases between them. The CDR3 region has the DNA TGTGCCAGCAGCTTACAAACAACTAATGAAAAACTGTTTTTT. This codes for CASSLQTTNEKLFF.

The genes are TRBV10-2 and TRBJ2-7, with 9 bases lining up with TRBD1. Germline loops: CDR1 WSHSY, CDR2 SAAADI. The ends lost 10 bases at V and 2 bases at J; junction bases unmatched: 9. CDR3 length: 14 residues. The CDR3, as DNA: TGCGCCACCCTAGAACAGGGGGCGACCTACGAGCAGTACTTC. Translation: CATLEQGATYEQYF.

In nucleotides, the CDR3 is TGTGCCAGCAGTGTTAGCGGGGGGAACAATGAGCAGTTCTTC. Protein: CASSVSGGNNEQFF. J is TRBJ2-1 and V is TRBV2, with TRBD2 identical over 10 bases. Unmatched junction bases numbered 2, after V lost 4 bases and J lost 5 bases. CDR1 and CDR2 (germline): SNHLY, FYNNEI. The CDR3 is 14 residues long. Filled out from reference TRBV2 and TRBJ2-1, the complete variable domain reads EPEVTQTPSHQVTQMGQEVILRCVPISNHLYFYWYRQILGQKVEFLVSFYNNEISEKSEIFDDQFSVERPDGSNFTLKIRSTKLEDSAMYFCASSVSGGNNEQFFGPGTRLTVL.

This clone occurred a few times. The chain carries TRBV9 and TRBJ2-2; 8 nucleotides agree with TRBD1. Germline V gene sequence: CDR1 SGDLS, CDR2 YYNGEE. The CDR3 length is 13 residues. J gave up 8 bases and V 6 bases, and 6 bases lay outside the gene matches. The CDR3 bases are TGTGCCAGCACCCGGACAGGGAAAGGGGAGCTGTTTTTT. Its translation: CASTRTGKGELFF.

This chain connects TRBV7-3 to TRBJ1-1; the D gene is possibly TRBD1 (5 bases). The CDR3 covers 13 residues. CDR1 is SGHTA, CDR2 FQGTGA, per germline. V dropped 0 bases and J dropped 7 bases, with 9 bases sitting between them. CDR3 residues: CASSLTTELEAFF. In DNA, the CDR3 is TGTGCCAGCAGCTTAACGACAGAGCTTGAAGCTTTCTTT.

V is TRBV7-2 and J is TRBJ2-7, with 7 nucleotides matching TRBD2. The CDR3 spans 16 residues. With 1 base clipped from V and 3 bases from J, the junction kept 9 bases outside the gene matches. Germline V gene lookup returns CDR1 SGHTA and CDR2 FQGNSA. CDR3 sequence reads: CASSLVGGRDSYEQYF. The CDR3 region has the DNA TGTGCCAGCAGCTTAGTTGGCGGGAGAGATAGCTACGAGCAGTACTTC. Combining the CDR3 with reference TRBV7-2 and TRBJ2-7 gives the whole variable domain GAGVSQSPSNKVTEKGKDVELRCDPISGHTALYWYRQSLGQGLEFLIYFQGNSAPDKSGLPSDRFSAERTGGSVSTLTIQRTQQEDSAVYLCASSLVGGRDSYEQYFGPGTRLTVT.

A remark on this clone: Germline is not matched at one junction end, which may reflect a read error. The chain carries TRBV12-5 and TRBJ2-5; D is unresolved. Germline V lookup: CDR1 LGHNT, CDR2 FRNRAP. The CDR3 is 13 residues long. CDR3 region: CASGLPNQETQYF. CDR3 DNA: TGTGCTAGTGGTTTGCCCAACCAGGAGACCCAGTACTTC.

This clone occurred a few times. The chain is built from TRBV30 and TRBJ2-3, with a tentative D call TRBD2 (5 bases). This CDR3 contains 14 residues. Germline lookup yields CDR1 GTSNPN and CDR2 SVGIG (reference sequence). The V and J ends lost 0 bases and 0 bases respectively, with 7 bases between them. The CDR3: CAWSVGRSTDTQYF. The CDR3 DNA reads as TGTGCCTGGAGTGTGGGGAGAAGCACAGATACGCAGTATTTT.

Of note for this clone: Other DNA sequences in the sample encode the same CDR3. DNA of the CDR3: TGTGCCAGCAGCTCAGACAGGAACACTGAAGCTTTCTTT. Translating it yields CASSSDRNTEAFF. The rearrangement links TRBV7-2 to TRBJ1-1; perhaps TRBD1 as D (5 bases). The CDR3 totals 13 residues. Germline loops: CDR1 SGHTA, CDR2 FQGNSA. V was shortened by 4 bases and J by 1 base, with 7 bases between the two germline ends.

This chain uses TRBV19 with TRBJ2-7; tentatively, D is TRBD1 (6 bases). CDR1 LNHDA and CDR2 SQIVND come from the germline V gene (reference sequence). Trimming pared 3 bases from V and 3 bases from J, leaving 12 bases between. The CDR3 is 14 residues long. CDR3 bases: TGTGCCAGTAGTATTTCACAGGGCGGCTACGAGCAGTACTTC. It codes for CASSISQGGYEQYF.

V gene TRBV5-1 combines with J gene TRBJ1-1; D is possibly TRBD1 (6 bases). V was shortened by 5 bases and J by 3 bases, with 14 bases between the two germline ends. From germline, CDR1 is SGHRS and CDR2 YFSETQ. The CDR3 contains 14 residues. This CDR3 reads CASRGGGLDTEAFF. The CDR3 nucleotides are TGCGCCAGCAGAGGTGGGGGCTTGGACACTGAAGCTTTCTTT.

As regards this clone: One end of the junction varies from germline; a read error may be responsible. The chain uses TRBV7-9 and TRBJ1-1; 9 bases line up with TRBD1. The CDR3 is made up of 16 amino acids. The germline CDR1 and CDR2 sequences are SEHNR and FQNEAQ (reference sequence). The CDR3 protein is CSSSSRDRDNIVEAFF. The CDR3 bases are TGTTCCAGCAGCTCCCGGGACAGGGATAACATAGTTGAAGCTTTCTTT.

This chain uses TRBV4-1 with TRBJ1-6; no clear D gene. CDR1 and CDR2 (germline): MGHRA, YSYEKL. The CDR3 consists of 13 residues. V was clipped by 1 base and J by 6 bases, with 4 bases between them. CDR3 DNA sequence: TGCGCCAGCAGCCAAGCTCCTAATTCACCCCTCCACTTT. Its protein product is CASSQAPNSPLHF.

This clone was seen only once. The CDR3 is CSVEDPTGGNEKLFF. The CDR3 nucleotides are TGCAGCGTTGAAGATCCAACAGGGGGTAATGAAAAACTGTTTTTT. The J gene is TRBJ1-4, the V gene TRBV29-1; 8 bases are a match to TRBD1. With V trimmed by 0 bases and J by 4 bases, 4 bases remained unmatched. Germline assignment: CDR1 SQVTM and CDR2 ANQGSEA. The length of the CDR3 is 15 residues. The whole variable domain, filled in from reference TRBV29-1 and TRBJ1-4, reads SAVISQKPSRDICQRGTSLTIQCQVDSQVTMMFWYRQQPGQSLTLIATANQGSEATYESGFVIDKFPISRPNLTFSTLTVSNMSPEDSSIYLCSVEDPTGGNEKLFFGSGTQLSVL.

This chain links TRBV29-1 with TRBJ1-2; 7 nucleotides agree with TRBD1. Germline V gives CDR1 SQVTM, CDR2 ANQGSEA. The junction had 11 bases not matched to a gene; V was cut back by 5 bases and J by 5 bases. CDR3 length equals 14 residues. The CDR3 loop reads CSVHVPGQRYGYTF. CDR3 in DNA: TGCAGCGTTCACGTACCGGGACAGCGTTATGGCTACACCTTC. Together with reference TRBV29-1 and TRBJ1-2, the CDR3 gives the full variable domain: SAVISQKPSRDICQRGTSLTIQCQVDSQVTMMFWYRQQPGQSLTLIATANQGSEATYESGFVIDKFPISRPNLTFSTLTVSNMSPEDSSIYLCSVHVPGQRYGYTFGSGTRLTVV.

This clone occurred a few times. The chain couples TRBV5-5 to TRBJ2-7, with 9 bases aligning to TRBD2. V gave up 6 bases and J gave up 2 bases; unmatched junction bases: 15. The germline V gene encodes CDR1 SGHKS and CDR2 YYEKEE (reference sequence). The length of the CDR3 is 17 residues. The CDR3 is CASTPTRILAGAYEQYF. In DNA, the CDR3 is TGTGCCAGCACCCCTACTCGGATACTAGCGGGCGCCTACGAGCAGTACTTC.

J is TRBJ2-1 and V is TRBV2; 11 bases line up with TRBD2. There are 15 residues in the CDR3. Looked up from germline, CDR1 is SNHLY and CDR2 is FYNNEI. V lost 6 bases to trimming and J lost 2 bases; unmatched junction nucleotides: 3. The CDR3 DNA reads as TGTGCCAGCAGGGCGACTAGCGGGGCCTACAATGAGCAGTTCTTC. It is translated as CASRATSGAYNEQFF. The complete variable domain, with remaining parts taken from reference TRBV2 and TRBJ2-1, reads EPEVTQTPSHQVTQMGQEVILRCVPISNHLYFYWYRQILGQKVEFLVSFYNNEISEKSEIFDDQFSVERPDGSNFTLKIRSTKLEDSAMYFCASRATSGAYNEQFFGPGTRLTVL.

This sequence joins TRBV27 and TRBJ2-2; no definite D call. Per germline, CDR1 MNHEY and CDR2 SMNVEV (reference sequence). V shed 6 bases and J shed 0 bases, with 5 bases lying between them. The CDR3 is made up of 13 amino acids. In nucleotides, the CDR3 is TGTGCCAGCAGGCCTACGAACACCGGGGAGCTGTTTTTT. Amino acid sequence: CASRPTNTGELFF.

This clone came up a few times. The chain combines TRBV29-1 with TRBJ1-2; a possible D gene is TRBD1 (6 bases). CDR1 is SQVTM and CDR2 is ANQGSEA in the germline V gene. The CDR3 extends over 11 amino acids. Trimming took 3 bases from V and 8 from J, leaving 10 bases between them. The CDR3 sequence is CSVDRGWGYTF. CDR3 nucleotides: TGCAGCGTTGACAGGGGCTGGGGCTACACCTTC.

This chain's CDR3 is CASSLGLLNTEAFF. The CDR3 DNA reads TGTGCCAGCAGTTTGGGACTATTGAACACTGAAGCTTTCTTT. The chain combines TRBV27 with TRBJ1-1; maybe TRBD1 (5 bases). Germline lookup yields CDR1 MNHEY and CDR2 SMNVEV (reference sequence). With 3 bases removed from V and 0 bases from J, the gap between germline ends came to 8 bases. This CDR3 region has 14 residues.

This chain links TRBV27 with TRBJ1-4; tentatively, D is TRBD1 (5 bases). Trimming pared 2 bases from V and 0 bases from J, leaving 13 bases between. This CDR3 has 17 residues. Germline V gives CDR1 MNHEY, CDR2 SMNVEV (reference sequence). This chain's CDR3 is CASSLGAGLATNEKLFF. The CDR3 DNA sequence: TGTGCCAGCAGTTTAGGGGCCGGCCTTGCAACTAATGAAAAACTGTTTTTT.

Note on this clone: The germline gene is not matched at one end of the junction; a read error may be the cause. The V and J genes are TRBV11-3 and TRBJ2-1, with TRBD2 matching over 14 bases. Per the germline V gene, CDR1 is SGHNT and CDR2 is YENEEA. CDR3 length equals 19 residues. The CDR3 sequence: CASTLDLGLAGGPYNEQFF. The CDR3 bases are TGTGCCAGCACCTTAGATCTAGGACTAGCGGGGGGTCCCTACAATGAGCAGTTCTTC.

The rearrangement links TRBV10-1 to TRBJ2-1; 10 bases fit TRBD2. Looked up from germline, CDR1 is WNHNN and CDR2 is SYGVQD (reference sequence). V was pared by 3 bases and J by 8 bases, with 10 bases of the junction left unmatched. This CDR3 has 16 amino acids. The CDR3 region has the DNA TGCGCCAGCAGTGATAGTCTAGCGGGAGCCCGGGATGAGCAGTTCTTC. This encodes CASSDSLAGARDEQFF.

The rearrangement links TRBV27 to TRBJ1-1, with D possibly matching TRBD1 (5 bases). V was pared by 2 bases and J by 4 bases, with 14 bases between. Germline CDR1 MNHEY, CDR2 SMNVEV (reference sequence). The CDR3 is made up of 15 amino acids. The CDR3 nucleotides read TGTGCCAGCAGTTTAGTTGGGGGAGGGCCCACTGAAGCTTTCTTT. Amino acids: CASSLVGGGPTEAFF.